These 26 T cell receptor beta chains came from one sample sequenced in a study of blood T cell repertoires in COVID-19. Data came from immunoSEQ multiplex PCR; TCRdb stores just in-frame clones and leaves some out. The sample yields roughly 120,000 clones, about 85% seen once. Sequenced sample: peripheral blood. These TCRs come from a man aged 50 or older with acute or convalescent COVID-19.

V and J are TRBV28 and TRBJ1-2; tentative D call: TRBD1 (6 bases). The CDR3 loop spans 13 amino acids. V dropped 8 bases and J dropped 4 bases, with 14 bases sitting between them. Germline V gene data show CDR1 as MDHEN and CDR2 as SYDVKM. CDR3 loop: CASWPDRSYGYTF. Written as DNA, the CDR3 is TGTGCCAGCTGGCCCGACAGGTCCTATGGCTACACCTTC.

CDR3 in amino acids: CASNADRPTTDTQYF. The CDR3 DNA is TGCGCCAGCAATGCGGACAGGCCTACCACAGATACGCAGTATTTT. This chain joins TRBV5-1 and TRBJ2-3; 7 bases are shared with TRBD1. The CDR3 is 15 amino acids. Germline lookup yields CDR1 SGHRS and CDR2 YFSETQ. With 6 bases clipped from V and 2 bases from J, the junction kept 9 bases outside the gene matches.

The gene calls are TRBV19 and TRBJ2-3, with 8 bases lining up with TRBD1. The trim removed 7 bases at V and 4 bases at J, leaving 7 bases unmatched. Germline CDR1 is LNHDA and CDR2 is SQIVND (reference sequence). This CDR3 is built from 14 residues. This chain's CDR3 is CASTIGQGPDTQYF. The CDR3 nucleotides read TGTGCCAGTACCATAGGACAGGGCCCAGATACGCAGTATTTT.

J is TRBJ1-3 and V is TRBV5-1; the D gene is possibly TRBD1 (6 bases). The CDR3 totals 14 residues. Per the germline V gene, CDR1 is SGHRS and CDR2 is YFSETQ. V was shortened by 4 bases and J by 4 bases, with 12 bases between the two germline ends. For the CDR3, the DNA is TGCGCCAGCAGCCCAGGGGTAGCCGGAAACACCATATATTTT. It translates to CASSPGVAGNTIYF.

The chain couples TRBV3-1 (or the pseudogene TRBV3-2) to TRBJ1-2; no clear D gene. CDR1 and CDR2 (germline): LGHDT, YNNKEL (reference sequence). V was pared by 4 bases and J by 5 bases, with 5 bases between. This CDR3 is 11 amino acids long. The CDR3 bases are TGTGCCAGCAGCCGAGGATATGGCTACACCTTC. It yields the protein CASSRGYGYTF.

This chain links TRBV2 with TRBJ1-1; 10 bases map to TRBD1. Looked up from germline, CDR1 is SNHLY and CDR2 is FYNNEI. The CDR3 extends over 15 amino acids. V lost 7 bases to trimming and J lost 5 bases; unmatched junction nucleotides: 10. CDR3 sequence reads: CASNSGTGERTEAFF. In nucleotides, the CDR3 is TGTGCCAGCAATAGCGGGACAGGGGAGAGAACTGAAGCTTTCTTT.

CDR3 sequence (DNA): TGTGCCACCAGTGATGGCACACAGGGGCTTGATGAAGCTTTCTTT. Translating gives CATSDGTQGLDEAFF. The chain couples TRBV24-1 to TRBJ1-1, with 7 bases identical to TRBD1. Germline-derived CDR1 and CDR2 are KGHDR and SFDVKD. The CDR3 totals 15 residues. V shed 3 bases, J shed 7 bases, and the junction held 10 bases outside the gene matches.

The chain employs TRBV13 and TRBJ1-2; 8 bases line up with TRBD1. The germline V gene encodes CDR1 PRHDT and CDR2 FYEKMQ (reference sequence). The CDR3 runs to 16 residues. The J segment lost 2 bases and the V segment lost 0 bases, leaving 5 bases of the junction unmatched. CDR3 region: CASSLGTGVANYGYTF. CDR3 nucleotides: TGTGCCAGCAGCTTAGGGACAGGGGTCGCCAACTATGGCTACACCTTC.

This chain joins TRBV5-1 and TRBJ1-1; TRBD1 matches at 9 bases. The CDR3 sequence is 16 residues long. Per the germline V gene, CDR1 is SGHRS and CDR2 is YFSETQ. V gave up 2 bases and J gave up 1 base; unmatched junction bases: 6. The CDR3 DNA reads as TGCGCCAGCAGCTTTAATACAGGGGGCGGGAACACTGAAGCTTTCTTT. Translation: CASSFNTGGGNTEAFF.

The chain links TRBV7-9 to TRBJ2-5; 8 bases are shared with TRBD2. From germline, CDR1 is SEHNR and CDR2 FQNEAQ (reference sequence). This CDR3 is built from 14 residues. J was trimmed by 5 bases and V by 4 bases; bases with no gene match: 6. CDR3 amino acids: CASSSLAGRETQYF. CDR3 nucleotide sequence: TGTGCCAGCAGCTCCCTAGCGGGTCGGGAGACCCAGTACTTC.

The CDR3 sequence: CASSYSTGMNTEAFF. The DNA of the CDR3 is TGTGCCAGCAGTTACTCGACAGGGATGAACACTGAAGCTTTCTTT. The chain combines TRBV6-5 with TRBJ1-1; 7 bases align to TRBD1. CDR3 length: 15 amino acids. The germline V gene has CDR1 MNHEY and CDR2 SVGAGI. V was pared by 0 bases and J by 0 bases, with 1 base of the junction left unmatched.

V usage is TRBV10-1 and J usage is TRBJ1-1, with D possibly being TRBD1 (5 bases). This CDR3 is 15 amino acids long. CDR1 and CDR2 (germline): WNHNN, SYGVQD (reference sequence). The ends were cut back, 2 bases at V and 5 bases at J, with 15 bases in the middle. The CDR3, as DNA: TGCGCCAGCAGTGAGACAGGCAACCTCGGGACTGAAGCTTTCTTT. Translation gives CASSETGNLGTEAFF.

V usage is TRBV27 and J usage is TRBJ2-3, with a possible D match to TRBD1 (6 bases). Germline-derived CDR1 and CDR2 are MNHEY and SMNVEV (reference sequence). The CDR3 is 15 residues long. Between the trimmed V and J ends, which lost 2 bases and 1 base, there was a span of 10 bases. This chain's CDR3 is CASSLAGQRTDTQYF. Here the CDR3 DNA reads TGTGCCAGCAGTTTAGCAGGACAGCGCACAGATACGCAGTATTTT.

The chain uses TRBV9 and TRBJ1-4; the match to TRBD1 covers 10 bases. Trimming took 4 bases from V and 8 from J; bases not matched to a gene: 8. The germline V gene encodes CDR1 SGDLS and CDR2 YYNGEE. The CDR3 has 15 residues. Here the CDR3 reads CASSSDRGLSEKLFF. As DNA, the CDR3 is TGTGCCAGCAGCTCAGACAGGGGGCTCAGCGAAAAACTGTTTTTT.

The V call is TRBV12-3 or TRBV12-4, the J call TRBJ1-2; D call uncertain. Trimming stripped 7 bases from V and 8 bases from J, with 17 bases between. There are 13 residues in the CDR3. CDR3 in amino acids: CASTRGRGRGYTF. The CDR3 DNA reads TGTGCCAGCACCCGAGGACGGGGAAGGGGCTACACCTTC.

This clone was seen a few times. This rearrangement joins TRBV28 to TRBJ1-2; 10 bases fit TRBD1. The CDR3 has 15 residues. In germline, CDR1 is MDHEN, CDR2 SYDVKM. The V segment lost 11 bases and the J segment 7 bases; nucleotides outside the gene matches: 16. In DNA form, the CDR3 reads TGTGCCTCCACGGGACAGGGGAAAGGGATGGGTGGCTACACCTTC. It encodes CASTGQGKGMGGYTF.

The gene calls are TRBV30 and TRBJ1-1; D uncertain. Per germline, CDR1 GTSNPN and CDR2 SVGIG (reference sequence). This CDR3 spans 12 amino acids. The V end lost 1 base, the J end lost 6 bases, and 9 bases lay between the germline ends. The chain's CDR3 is CAWSGGMAEAFF. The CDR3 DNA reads TGTGCCTGGAGTGGAGGGATGGCTGAAGCTTTCTTT.

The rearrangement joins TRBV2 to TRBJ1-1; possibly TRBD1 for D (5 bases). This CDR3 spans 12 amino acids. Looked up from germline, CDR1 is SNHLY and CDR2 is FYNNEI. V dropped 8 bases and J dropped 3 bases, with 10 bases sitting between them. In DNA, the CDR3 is TGTGCCAGCGGAGCAGGGTACACTGAAGCTTTCTTT. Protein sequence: CASGAGYTEAFF.

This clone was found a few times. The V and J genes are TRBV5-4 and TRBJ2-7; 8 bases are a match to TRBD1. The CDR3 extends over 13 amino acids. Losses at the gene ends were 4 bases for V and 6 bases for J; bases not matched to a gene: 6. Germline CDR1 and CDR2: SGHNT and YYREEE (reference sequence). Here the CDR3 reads CASSRQGSSEQYF. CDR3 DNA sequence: TGTGCCAGCAGCCGACAGGGGTCAAGCGAGCAGTACTTC.

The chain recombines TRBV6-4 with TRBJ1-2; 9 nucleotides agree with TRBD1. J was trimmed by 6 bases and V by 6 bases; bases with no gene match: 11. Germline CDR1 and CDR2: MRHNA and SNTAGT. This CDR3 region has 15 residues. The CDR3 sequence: CASSPYPGQGNGYTF. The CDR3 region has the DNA TGTGCCAGCAGCCCTTACCCGGGACAGGGAAATGGCTACACCTTC.

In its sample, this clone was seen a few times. Here the CDR3 reads CASSLTTGDYGYTF. CDR3 coding DNA: TGTGCCAGCAGCTTAACGACAGGAGACTATGGCTACACCTTC. The chain recombines TRBV5-4 with TRBJ1-2, with D tentatively TRBD1 (6 bases). This CDR3 region has 14 residues. The V end lost 2 bases, the J end lost 3 bases, and 11 bases lay between the germline ends. Germline CDR1 and CDR2: SGHNT and YYREEE (reference sequence).

CDR3 region: CASRPGTGGNNSPLHF. Written as DNA, the CDR3 is TGTGCCAGCAGGCCCGGGACAGGGGGCAATAATTCACCCCTCCACTTT. The chain uses TRBV6-6 and TRBJ1-6; 12 positions agree with TRBD1. Germline lookup yields CDR1 MNHNY and CDR2 SVGAGI (reference sequence). The CDR3 length is 16 residues. J lost 5 bases, V lost 6 bases, and 5 bases had no gene match.

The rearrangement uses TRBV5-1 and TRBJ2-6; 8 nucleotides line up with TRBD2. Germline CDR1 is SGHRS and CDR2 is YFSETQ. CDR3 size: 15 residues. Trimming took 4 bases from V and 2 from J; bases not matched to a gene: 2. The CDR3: CASSPGGTGANVLTF. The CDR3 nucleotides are TGCGCCAGCAGCCCGGGGGGGACTGGGGCCAACGTCCTGACTTTC. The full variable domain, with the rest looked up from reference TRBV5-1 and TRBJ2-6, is KAGVTQTPRYLIKTRGQQVTLSCSPISGHRSVSWYQQTPGQGLQFLFEYFSETQRNKGNFPGRFSGRQFSNSRSEMNVSTLELGDSALYLCASSPGGTGANVLTFGAGSRLTVL.

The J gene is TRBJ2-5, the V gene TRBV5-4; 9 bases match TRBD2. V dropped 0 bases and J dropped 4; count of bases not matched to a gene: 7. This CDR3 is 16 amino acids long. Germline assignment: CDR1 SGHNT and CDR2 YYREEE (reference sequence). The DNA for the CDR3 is TGTGCCAGCAGCTTGGAACCGCGGGGGGGCCGAGAGACCCAGTACTTC. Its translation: CASSLEPRGGRETQYF.

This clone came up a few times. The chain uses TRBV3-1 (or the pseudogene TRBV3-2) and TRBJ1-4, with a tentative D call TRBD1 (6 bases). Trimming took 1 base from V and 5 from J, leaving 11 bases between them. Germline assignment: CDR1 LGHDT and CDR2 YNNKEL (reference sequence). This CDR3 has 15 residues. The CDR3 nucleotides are TGTGCCAGCAGCCAAGGGACAGCACCAAATGAAAAACTGTTTTTT. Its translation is CASSQGTAPNEKLFF.

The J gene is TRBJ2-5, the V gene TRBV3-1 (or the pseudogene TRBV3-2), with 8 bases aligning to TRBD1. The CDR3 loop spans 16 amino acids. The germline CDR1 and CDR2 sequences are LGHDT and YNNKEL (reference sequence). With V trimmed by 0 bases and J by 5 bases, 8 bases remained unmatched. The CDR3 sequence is CASSQDDNRGSETQYF. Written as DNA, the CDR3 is TGTGCCAGCAGCCAAGACGATAACAGGGGGAGCGAGACCCAGTACTTC.